Listed below are T cell receptor beta chains from one sample, sequenced in a study of OX40 agonist ivuxolimab in advanced cancers. Only in-frame clones appear in the TCRdb table, and some are missing; sequencing was by immunoSEQ multiplex PCR. The data show about 110,000 clones, approximately 90% seen once. The sequencing used CD4+ or CD8+ T cells sorted from blood, collected in a trial of the OX40 agonist ivuxolimab. The receptors here all came from an adult with an advanced solid tumor such as melanoma, head and neck, liver or kidney cancer. Both conserved end residues are part of each CDR3. The order of the fields is clone size, J gene, D gene, V gene, CDR3 DNA, CDR3 protein. A D gene is named only where the DNA matches it firmly. The size entry is marked missing in some rows and otherwise reads once, few, many or a size class.

.	TRBJ2-1	.	TRBV2	TGTGCCAGCGGCCCCGGCGGCAATGAGCAGTTCTTC	CASGPGGNEQFF
.	TRBJ2-3	.	TRBV5-1	TGCGCCAGCAGCTTGGGGAGGGCCACAGATACGCAGTATTTT	CASSLGRATDTQYF
.	TRBJ2-7	.	TRBV19	TGTGCCAGTAGTGACCAAAGGGGAGCCTACGAGCAGTACTTC	CASSDQRGAYEQYF
.	TRBJ2-6	.	TRBV7-8	TGTGCCAGCAGCTTATCGACAGGCCTCTCTGGGGCCAACGTCCTGACTTTC	CASSLSTGLSGANVLTF
.	TRBJ2-3	.	TRBV7-2	TGTGCCAGCAGGCGGGACACTAGCACAGATACGCAGTATTTT	CASRRDTSTDTQYF
.	TRBJ2-7	TRBD2	TRBV6-5	TGTGCCAGCAGTTACTCCGGCGGGGGGGGGCTCGAGCAGTACTTC	CASSYSGGGGLEQYF
few	TRBJ1-5	.	TRBV19	TGTGCCACCGACCAGGGTCGGGGCAATCAGCCCCAGCATTTT	CATDQGRGNQPQHF
few	TRBJ1-5	.	TRBV28	TGTGCCAGCAGGGACCACAGGGTTACTCAGCCCCAGCATTTT	CASRDHRVTQPQHF
.	TRBJ1-6	TRBD1	TRBV11-2	TGTGCCAGCAGCTTGGGGACAGGGGGCCCCCTCCACTTT	CASSLGTGGPLHF
.	TRBJ1-4	.	TRBV7-2	TGTGCCAGCAGCACTGCAGCTGCAACTAATGAAAAACTGTTTTTT	CASSTAAATNEKLFF
once	TRBJ2-5	TRBD2	TRBV19	TGTGCCAGTAGTATGGGGGGTAATAGCGGGGGCCCTTTGGGGACCCAGTACTTC	CASSMGGNSGGPLGTQYF
.	TRBJ2-1	.	TRBV5-1	TGCGCCAGCACCCTAGTTGCAGGGTCATCGAATGAGCAGTTCTTC	CASTLVAGSSNEQFF